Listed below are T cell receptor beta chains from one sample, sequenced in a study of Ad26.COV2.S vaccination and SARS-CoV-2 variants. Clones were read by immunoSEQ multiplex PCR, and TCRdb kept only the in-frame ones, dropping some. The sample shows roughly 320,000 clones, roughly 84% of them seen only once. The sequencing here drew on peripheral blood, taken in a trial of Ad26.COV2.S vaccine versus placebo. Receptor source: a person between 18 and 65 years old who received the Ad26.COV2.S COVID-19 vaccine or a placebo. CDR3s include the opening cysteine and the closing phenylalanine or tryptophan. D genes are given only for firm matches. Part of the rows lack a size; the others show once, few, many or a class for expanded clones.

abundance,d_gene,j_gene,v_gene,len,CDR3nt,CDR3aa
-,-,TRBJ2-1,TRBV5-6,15,TGTGCCAGCAGCTTGTGGCAGGGAAACTACAATGAGCAGTTCTTC,CASSLWQGNYNEQFF
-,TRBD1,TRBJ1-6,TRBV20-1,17,TGCAGTGCTAGTTGGCAGGGGGGGCTCCACTATAATTCACCCCTCCACTTT,CSASWQGGLHYNSPLHF
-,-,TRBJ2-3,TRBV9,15,TGTGCCAGTGGTCTTCTGCAGGGAGGTACAGATACGCAGTATTTT,CASGLLQGGTDTQYF
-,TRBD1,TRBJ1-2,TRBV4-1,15,TGCGCCAGCAGCCAAGCACGACAGGGCTTCTATGGCTACACCTTC,CASSQARQGFYGYTF
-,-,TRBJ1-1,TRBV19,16,TGTGCCAGTAGTATACTAATGGGGGGACTGAACACTGAAGCTTTCTTT,CASSILMGGLNTEAFF
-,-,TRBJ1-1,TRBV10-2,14,TGCGCCAGCAGGCCCGGACAGCTCAACACTGAAGCTTTCTTT,CASRPGQLNTEAFF
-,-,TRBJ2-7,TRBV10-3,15,TGTGCCATCAGTACTGGCGGGGGCCCGCCCTACGAGCAGTACTTC,CAISTGGGPPYEQYF
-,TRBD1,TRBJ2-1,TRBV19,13,TGTGCCAGTGCGGACAGGGGAGTCCATGAGCAGTTCTTC,CASADRGVHEQFF
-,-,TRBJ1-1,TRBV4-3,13,TGCGCCAGCAGCCAAGATTTGGGGACTGAAGCTTTCTTT,CASSQDLGTEAFF
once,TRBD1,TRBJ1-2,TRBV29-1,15,TGCAGCGTGGTTCTCCGGACAGGGGGACACCATGGCTACACCTTC,CSVVLRTGGHHGYTF
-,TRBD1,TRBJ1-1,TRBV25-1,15,TGTGCCAGCAGTCACCCAGGGGGCGCGAACACTGAAGCTTTCTTT,CASSHPGGANTEAFF
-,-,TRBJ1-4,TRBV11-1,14,TGTGCCAGCAGCTTAGGGCCAGCGGTTGAAAAACTGTTTTTT,CASSLGPAVEKLFF
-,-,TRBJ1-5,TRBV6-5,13,TGTGCCAGCAGTTACGAGAGCAATCAGCCCCAGCATTTT,CASSYESNQPQHF
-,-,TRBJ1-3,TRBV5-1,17,TGCGCCAGCAGCTTGGATCTTACGGTCTCAGTCGGGAACACCATATATTTT,CASSLDLTVSVGNTIYF
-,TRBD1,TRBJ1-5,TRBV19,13,TGTGCCAGTAATCAGGGGGAAAATCAGCCCCAGCATTTT,CASNQGENQPQHF
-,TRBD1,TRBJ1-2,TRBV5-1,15,TGCGCCAGCAGCCCACAGGGACAGGACCTCTATGGCTACACCTTC,CASSPQGQDLYGYTF
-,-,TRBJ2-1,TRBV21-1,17,TGTGCCAGCAGCGAAAAGCGGACTAGCGGTACCTACAATGAGCAGTTCTTC,CASSEKRTSGTYNEQFF
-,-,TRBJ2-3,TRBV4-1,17,TGCGCCAGCAGCCTAATTCGCTCCGGGACGTACACAGATACGCAGTATTTT,CASSLIRSGTYTDTQYF
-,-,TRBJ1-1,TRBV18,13,TGTGCCAGCTCCTCACAGATGAACACTGAAGCTTTCTTT,CASSSQMNTEAFF
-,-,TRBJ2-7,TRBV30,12,TGTGCCTGGAGTCCGGACCCCTACGAGCAGTACTTC,CAWSPDPYEQYF
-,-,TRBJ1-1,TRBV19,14,TGTGCCAGTAGTATGTCCCCCATGAACACTGAAGCTTTCTTT,CASSMSPMNTEAFF
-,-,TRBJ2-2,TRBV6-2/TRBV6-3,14,TGTGCCAGCAGCTCGGACTCGAACACCGGGGAGCTGTTTTTT,CASSSDSNTGELFF
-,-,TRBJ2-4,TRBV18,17,TGTGCCAGCTCACCACCGGAGGAACCCTTAGCCAAAAACATTCAGTACTTC,CASSPPEEPLAKNIQYF
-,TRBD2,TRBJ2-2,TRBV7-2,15,TGTGCCAGCAGCTTAGACCGGGGGGAGGGCGGGGAGCTGTTTTTT,CASSLDRGEGGELFF
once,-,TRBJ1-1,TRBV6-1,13,TGTGCCAGCAGTGAATTTGGGGACACTGAAGCTTTCTTT,CASSEFGDTEAFF
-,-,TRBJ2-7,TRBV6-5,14,TGTGCCAGCAGTCCGGAAGGGGTGAGCTACGAGCAGTACTTC,CASSPEGVSYEQYF
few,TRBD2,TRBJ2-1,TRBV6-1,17,TGTGCCAGCAGTGAAAAGGGAGGGAGACGGCTATACAATGAGCAGTTCTTC,CASSEKGGRRLYNEQFF
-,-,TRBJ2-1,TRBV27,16,TGTGCCAGCAGTTTAAACAGGGCTAGCTCCTACAATGAGCAGTTCTTC,CASSLNRASSYNEQFF
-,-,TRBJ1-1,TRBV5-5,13,TGTGCCAGCAGCCCTGATGGCAGGGTGACTGCTTTCTTT,CASSPDGRVTAFF
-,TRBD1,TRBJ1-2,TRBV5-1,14,TGCGCCAGCAGCCCGGGACAGGGGAACTATGGCTACACCTTC,CASSPGQGNYGYTF
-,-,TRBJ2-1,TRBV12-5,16,TGTGCTAGTGGTTTGGTACTTGTCGGGGGAAGCAATGAGCAGTTCTTC,CASGLVLVGGSNEQFF
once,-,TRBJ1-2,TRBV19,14,TGTGCCAGTAGTATAGATCTAAGTGAAGATGGCTACACCTTC,CASSIDLSEDGYTF
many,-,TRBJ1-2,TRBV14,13,TGTGCCAGCAGCCCCGGGCCTGGATATGGCTACACCTTC,CASSPGPGYGYTF
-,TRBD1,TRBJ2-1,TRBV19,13,TGTGCCAGTAGTAGCGGGACAGGGATGCGGCAGTTCTTC,CASSSGTGMRQFF
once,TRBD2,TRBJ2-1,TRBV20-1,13,TGCAGTGCTAGTCCCGGGGAGGGTTATGAGCAGTTCTTC,CSASPGEGYEQFF
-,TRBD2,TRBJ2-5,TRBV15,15,TGTGCCACCAGCAGATCCTCTAGCGGGGTGGAGACCCAGTACTTC,CATSRSSSGVETQYF
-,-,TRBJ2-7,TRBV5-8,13,TGTGCCAGCAGTGACAGGACCTCCTACGAGCAGTACTTC,CASSDRTSYEQYF
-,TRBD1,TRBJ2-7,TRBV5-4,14,TGTGCCAGCAGCTCTTCCGGGACAGTCAACGAGCAGTACTTC,CASSSSGTVNEQYF
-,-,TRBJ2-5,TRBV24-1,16,TGTGCCACCAGTGACTCCACGGTCGGGGGCGGGGAGACCCAGTACTTC,CATSDSTVGGGETQYF
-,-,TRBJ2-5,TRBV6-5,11,TGTGCCAGCAGACACCAAGAGACCCAGTACTTC,CASRHQETQYF
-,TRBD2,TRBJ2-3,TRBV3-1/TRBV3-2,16,TGTGCCAGCAGCCGAACTAGCGGGGGGACCACAGATACGCAGTATTTT,CASSRTSGGTTDTQYF
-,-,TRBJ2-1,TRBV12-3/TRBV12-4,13,TGTGCCAGCAGTCTCGGCCCCGGGGCTGAGCAGTTCTTC,CASSLGPGAEQFF
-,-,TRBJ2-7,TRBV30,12,TGTGCCTGGAGTGCCGGGAGCTACGAGCAGTACTTC,CAWSAGSYEQYF
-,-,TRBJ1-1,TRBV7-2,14,TGTGCCAGCACACCAGTAGGGGGGGAGTATGAAGCTTTCTTT,CASTPVGGEYEAFF
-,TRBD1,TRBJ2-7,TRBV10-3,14,TGTGCCATCAGAGCCGGGACAGGGGGCGCCGAGCAGTACTTC,CAIRAGTGGAEQYF
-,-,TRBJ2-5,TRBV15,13,TGTGCCACCAGCAGAGACCAAGAAGAGACCCAGTACTTC,CATSRDQEETQYF
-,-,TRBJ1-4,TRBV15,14,TGTGCCACCAGTATGACGTCAACTAATGAAAAACTGTTTTTT,CATSMTSTNEKLFF